The 22 T cell receptor beta chains listed next were all sequenced from one sample in a study of shared clonotypes between healthy human individuals. Produced via immunoSEQ multiplex PCR; TCRdb's table is partial and in-frame only. The sample has millions of clones, approximately 92% seen once. Material: naive CD4+ T cells sorted from blood. The subset is: CD45RA+ positively selected. These receptors were taken from a young man in good health.

The genes are TRBV7-2 and TRBJ2-7; 7 bases fit TRBD2. Germline lookup yields CDR1 SGHTA and CDR2 FQGNSA. V gave up 1 base and J gave up 5 bases; unmatched junction bases: 5. This CDR3 has 14 residues. The CDR3 nucleotides are TGTGCCAGCAGCTTAGAGGGCGGGAGTCACGAGCAGTACTTC. Its protein is CASSLEGGSHEQYF.

This chain connects TRBV7-2 to TRBJ2-2; D may be TRBD2 (5 bases). Germline-derived CDR1 and CDR2 are SGHTA and FQGNSA. The V end lost 6 bases, the J end lost 4 bases, and 15 bases lay between the germline ends. The length of the CDR3 is 15 residues. The CDR3 protein is CASRYQRAGTGELFF. As DNA, the CDR3 is TGTGCCAGCAGATACCAAAGGGCGGGCACCGGGGAGCTGTTTTTT.

The chain carries TRBV6-1 and TRBJ1-2; no definite D call. Trimming took off 2 bases at V and 4 bases at J, with 8 bases between the two ends. Germline V gene lookup returns CDR1 MNHNS and CDR2 SASEGT. CDR3 length equals 13 residues. CDR3 protein: CASSEWLAYGYTF. In DNA form, the CDR3 reads TGTGCCAGCAGTGAATGGCTTGCCTATGGCTACACCTTC.

The chain recombines TRBV10-3 with TRBJ1-4, with D hard to call. The V and J ends lost 10 bases and 8 bases respectively, with 17 bases between them. Germline-derived CDR1 and CDR2 are ENHRY and SYGVKD. The CDR3 sequence is 13 residues long. The CDR3, as DNA: TGTGCCAGCCTACGCTCACCGGGGGAAAAACTGTTTTTT. This codes for CASLRSPGEKLFF.

This clone came up once. The chain uses TRBV6-6 and TRBJ2-5; 8 bases are a match to TRBD2. After removal of 0 bases from V and 5 bases from J, the junction contained 2 bases not matched to a gene. CDR3 length equals 14 residues. Germline CDR1 is MNHNY and CDR2 is SVGAGI (reference sequence). CDR3 in amino acids: CASSYSASGETQYF. The CDR3 DNA is TGTGCCAGCAGTTACTCGGCTAGCGGGGAGACCCAGTACTTC.

Worth noting for this clone: This sample also contains other DNA sequences that code for the same CDR3. The rearrangement joins TRBV18 to TRBJ2-5; either TRBD1 or TRBD2 may fit D (6 bases each). The CDR3 has 14 amino acids. V was shortened by 0 bases and J by 5 bases, with 10 bases between the two germline ends. CDR1 is KGHSH, CDR2 LQKENI, per germline. The CDR3 loop is CASSPPGGLETQYF. Here the CDR3 DNA reads TGTGCCAGCTCACCACCGGGGGGCCTCGAGACCCAGTACTTC.

V usage is TRBV7-8 and J usage is TRBJ1-5; 7 nucleotides agree with TRBD1. This CDR3 has 13 residues. Germline CDR1 is SGHVS and CDR2 is FQNEAQ. With V trimmed by 2 bases and J by 7 bases, 2 bases remained unmatched. CDR3 region: CASSLRQGQPQHF. CDR3 DNA sequence: TGTGCCAGCAGCTTAAGACAGGGACAGCCCCAGCATTTT.

CDR3 coding DNA: TGTGCCAGCAGCGGTGATAACTATGGCTACACCTTC. It translates to CASSGDNYGYTF. V is TRBV5-4 and J is TRBJ1-2; D remains unclear. Germline CDR1 SGHNT, CDR2 YYREEE (reference sequence). With 4 bases removed from V and 1 base from J, the gap between germline ends came to 5 bases. This CDR3 contains 12 residues.

The chain carries TRBV10-1 and TRBJ1-1; no clear D gene. Looked up from germline, CDR1 is WNHNN and CDR2 is SYGVQD (reference sequence). Between the trimmed V and J ends, which lost 7 bases and 1 base, there was a span of 1 base. The CDR3 extends over 10 amino acids. The CDR3 region is CASKNTEAFF. CDR3 in DNA: TGCGCCAGCAAGAACACTGAAGCTTTCTTT.

J is TRBJ2-7 and V is TRBV12-5; TRBD2 matches at 9 bases. The V gene end was trimmed by 0 bases and the J gene end by 5 bases; junction bases not matched to a gene: 8. Looked up from germline, CDR1 is LGHNT and CDR2 is FRNRAP. This CDR3 has 16 residues. The CDR3 loop is CASGLVSSGRIDEQYF. The DNA for the CDR3 is TGTGCTAGTGGTTTGGTATCGAGCGGGAGGATCGACGAGCAGTACTTC.

This chain joins TRBV4-1 and TRBJ1-5, with D maybe TRBD1 (5 bases). The CDR3 runs to 15 residues. Per germline, CDR1 MGHRA and CDR2 YSYEKL. The V and J ends lost 0 bases and 6 bases respectively, with 12 bases between them. CDR3 residues: CASSQESGVSQPQHF. The CDR3, as DNA: TGCGCCAGCAGCCAAGAGTCGGGGGTATCTCAGCCCCAGCATTTT.

The chain recombines TRBV10-3 with TRBJ2-7, with D unclear. CDR1 ENHRY and CDR2 SYGVKD come from the germline V gene. The CDR3 extends over 13 amino acids. V shed 2 bases and J shed 1 base, with 6 bases lying between them. The CDR3 spells CAISEPGSYEQYF. CDR3 bases: TGTGCCATCAGTGAGCCAGGTTCCTACGAGCAGTACTTC.

The rearrangement links TRBV7-9 to TRBJ1-4; TRBD1 agrees at 7 bases. J lost 0 bases, V lost 5 bases, and 9 bases had no gene match. CDR1 SEHNR and CDR2 FQNEAQ come from the germline V gene (reference sequence). This CDR3 has 17 residues. The DNA of the CDR3 is TGTGCCAGCAGCCGGGGAAACAGGGGAGCAACTAATGAAAAACTGTTTTTT. This encodes CASSRGNRGATNEKLFF. Complete variable domain (other parts from reference TRBV7-9 and TRBJ1-4): DTGVSQNPRHKITKRGQNVTFRCDPISEHNRLYWYRQTLGQGPEFLTYFQNEAQLEKSRLLSDRFSAERPKGSFSTLEIQRTEQGDSAMYLCASSRGNRGATNEKLFFGSGTQLSVL.

The table lists this clone with a few counts. The chain carries TRBV14 and TRBJ1-1; D possibly corresponds to TRBD1 (5 bases). This CDR3 has 14 amino acids. Germline CDR1 and CDR2: SGHDN and FVKESK. The V gene lost 3 bases and the J gene lost 3 bases, with 11 bases spanning the gap. CDR3 region: CASSHLPGYTEAFF. As DNA, the CDR3 is TGTGCCAGCAGCCACCTTCCAGGGTACACTGAAGCTTTCTTT.

The chain combines TRBV6-1 with TRBJ1-6; D gene uncertain. The germline V gene encodes CDR1 MNHNS and CDR2 SASEGT. V was pared by 4 bases and J by 4 bases, with 8 bases between. The CDR3 runs to 14 residues. The CDR3 reads CASSGGDYNSPLHF. The CDR3 DNA reads as TGTGCCAGCAGTGGGGGAGATTATAATTCACCCCTCCACTTT.

The V call is TRBV2, the J call TRBJ1-2, with TRBD1 as a possible D gene (5 bases). CDR1 is SNHLY and CDR2 is FYNNEI in the germline V gene. The CDR3 length is 15 residues. V gave up 6 bases and J gave up 0 bases, with 14 bases separating them. The CDR3 loop is CASRGGGSANYGYTF. The CDR3 nucleotides are TGTGCCAGCAGGGGGGGAGGCTCAGCTAACTATGGCTACACCTTC.

The CDR3 loop reads CASRPLAGQETQYF. For the CDR3, the DNA is TGCGCCAGCAGACCACTAGCGGGGCAAGAGACCCAGTACTTC. This chain links TRBV5-1 with TRBJ2-5; the match to TRBD2 covers 10 bases. The ends lost 5 bases at V and 2 bases at J; junction bases unmatched: 3. The CDR3 covers 14 residues. The germline V gene has CDR1 SGHRS and CDR2 YFSETQ. Full variable domain (outside the CDR3, taken from reference TRBV5-1 and TRBJ2-5): KAGVTQTPRYLIKTRGQQVTLSCSPISGHRSVSWYQQTPGQGLQFLFEYFSETQRNKGNFPGRFSGRQFSNSRSEMNVSTLELGDSALYLCASRPLAGQETQYFGPGTRLLVL.

This clone was recorded only once. The rearrangement joins TRBV10-1 to TRBJ2-2; TRBD1 aligns across 7 bases. Germline CDR1 WNHNN, CDR2 SYGVQD (reference sequence). The CDR3 runs 14 residues. The J segment lost 2 bases and the V segment lost 6 bases, leaving 3 bases of the junction unmatched. The CDR3 nucleotides are TGCGCCAGCAGGACAGGGTCTAACACCGGGGAGCTGTTTTTT. Protein product: CASRTGSNTGELFF.

The chain has TRBV10-2 and TRBJ1-2; maybe TRBD1 (5 bases). The V end lost 3 bases, the J end lost 5 bases, and 13 bases lay between the germline ends. CDR1 is WSHSY, CDR2 SAAADI, per germline. This CDR3 comprises 14 residues. CDR3: CASSDNRRSYGYTF. The CDR3 DNA sequence: TGCGCCAGCAGTGATAACAGGAGATCGTATGGCTACACCTTC.

This clone showed up just once. The V gene is TRBV2, the J gene TRBJ2-4; 8 nucleotides align to TRBD2. V lost 6 bases to trimming and J lost 0 bases; unmatched junction nucleotides: 7. Germline V gene sequence: CDR1 SNHLY, CDR2 FYNNEI. The CDR3 has 16 residues. This chain's CDR3 is CASRFTSGLAKNIQYF. The CDR3 bases are TGTGCCAGCAGATTTACTAGCGGACTAGCCAAAAACATTCAGTACTTC. The variable domain in full, with the rest retrieved from reference TRBV2 and TRBJ2-4, is EPEVTQTPSHQVTQMGQEVILRCVPISNHLYFYWYRQILGQKVEFLVSFYNNEISEKSEIFDDQFSVERPDGSNFTLKIRSTKLEDSAMYFCASRFTSGLAKNIQYFGAGTRLSVL.

The chain joins TRBV18 to TRBJ2-3, with TRBD2 matching 14 bases. The trim removed 4 bases at V and 4 bases at J, leaving 4 bases unmatched. Looked up from germline, CDR1 is KGHSH and CDR2 is LQKENI. This CDR3 contains 16 residues. CDR3 in DNA: TGTGCCAGCTCACTGACTAGCGGGAGGGCCCCAGATACGCAGTATTTT. It yields the protein CASSLTSGRAPDTQYF. Full variable domain (remainder filled in from reference TRBV18 and TRBJ2-3): NAGVMQNPRHLVRRRGQEARLRCSPMKGHSHVYWYRQLPEEGLKFMVYLQKENIIDESGMPKERFSAEFPKEGPSILRIQQVVRGDSAAYFCASSLTSGRAPDTQYFGPGTRLTVL.

The V gene is TRBV23-1, the J gene TRBJ2-4; 7 positions agree with TRBD1. TRBV23-1 is an ORF for which the function is uncertain. The CDR3 runs to 15 residues. Trimming at V came to 0 bases and at J to 6 bases, leaving 5 bases not matched to a gene. The CDR3 protein is CASSQSPQGINIQYF. For the CDR3, the DNA is TGCGCCAGCAGTCAATCGCCACAGGGGATAAACATTCAGTACTTC.